This T cell receptor (beta chain) was captured in a study of post-analysis software for immune sequencing data. For the study at large: As for disease course, relapsing-remitting, secondary progressive and progressive-relapsing multiple sclerosis were all included. Regarding the study as a whole: Normalized Chao1 diversity was significantly reduced in patients versus controls. F-measure co-clustering was strong for batch-matched samples. Patients used about 5 TRBV segments, including TRBV5-6, TRBV5-1 and TRBV20-1, more often than controls.

This clonotype has more than one count but fewer than ten. The antigen remains undetermined. The CDR3 is 15 residues long. V shed 3 bases and J 4 bases; nucleotides not matched to a gene: 8. CDR1 is SGHTA, CDR2 FQGTGA, per germline. Tagging with unique molecular identifiers was a feature of the TCR beta cDNA libraries. From 1 to 10 million T cells, 400,000 to 500,000 cDNA molecules were obtained. Via MiXCR, TCRdb re-called the PCR reads, giving one row per CDR3 protein. Of hundreds of thousands of distinct CDR3 sequences in the sample, around 60% are singletons; the top ten hold approximately 10%. This chain joins TRBV7-3 and TRBJ2-5; the match to TRBD1 covers 7 bases. The sample comprised blood. This receptor was obtained from a girl aged 2-10 years with multiple sclerosis. This chain's CDR3 is CASSFSGTDLETQYF. CDR3 nucleotides: TGTGCCAGCAGCTTCTCCGGGACAGACTTAGAGACCCAGTACTTC.